The 27 T cell receptor beta chains presented below share a single source sample, sequenced in a study of beta chain features in type 1 diabetes. Findings and limits, study-wide: When Type 1 diabetes patients were examined, their TCRB CDR3s proved moderately but significantly shorter in all four CD4+ subsets.

For these receptors, no antigen is known. The investigators reverse transcribed all of the isolated RNA, so they sequenced expressed TCRB transcripts. Method: immunoSEQ multiplex PCR; TCRdb's copy keeps in-frame clones and lacks some. The sample comprises 630,000 or so clones, over 11% of which are singletons, and approximately 0.042% rests with the top ten. Sequencing was performed on naive CD4+ T cells from blood. These receptors were collected from a man younger than 30 with type 1 diabetes.

This clone came up a few times. The rearrangement joins TRBV5-6 to TRBJ2-3; no definite D call. The length of the CDR3 is 14 residues. Germline V lookup: CDR1 SGHDT, CDR2 YYEEEE. V was shortened by 0 bases and J by 2 bases, with 7 bases between the two germline ends. CDR3 bases: TGTGCCAGCAGCTTGGACTCCTACACAGATACGCAGTATTTT. It translates to CASSLDSYTDTQYF.

The J gene is TRBJ1-5, the V gene TRBV19; the match to TRBD1 covers 10 bases. Germline V gene lookup returns CDR1 LNHDA and CDR2 SQIVND (reference sequence). Trimming cost V 6 bases and J 6 bases; bases outside gene matches: 11. The CDR3 length is 16 residues. The CDR3 here is CASSPGQGSGGQPQHF. CDR3 DNA: TGTGCCAGTAGCCCGGGACAGGGGTCGGGCGGTCAGCCCCAGCATTTT. Drawing the rest from reference TRBV19 and TRBJ1-5, the complete variable domain is DGGITQSPKYLFRKEGQNVTLSCEQNLNHDAMYWYRQDPGQGLRLIYYSQIVNDFQKGDIAEGYSVSREKKESFPLTVTSAQKNPTAFYLCASSPGQGSGGQPQHFGDGTRLSIL.

The chain employs TRBV9 and TRBJ2-3; D unresolved. Germline CDR1 and CDR2: SGDLS and YYNGEE. V was shortened by 4 bases and J by 0 bases, with 3 bases between the two germline ends. This CDR3 region has 12 residues. The CDR3 DNA reads as TGTGCCAGCAGCTCAAGCACAGATACGCAGTATTTT. Residues: CASSSSTDTQYF.

CDR3 sequence reads: CAWSTRQGGPGNTIYF. The CDR3 coding sequence is TGTGCCTGGAGTACGCGACAGGGAGGCCCTGGAAACACCATATATTTT. The chain links TRBV30 to TRBJ1-3, with 7 bases identical to TRBD1. The junction had 9 bases not matched to a gene; V was cut back by 2 bases and J by 2 bases. CDR3 length: 16 residues. CDR1 is GTSNPN, CDR2 SVGIG, per germline (reference sequence).

In its sample, this clone was seen a few times. The CDR3 DNA sequence: TGTGCCAGCACCCCGGGACACCTGACCTACGAGCAGTACTTC. It yields the protein CASTPGHLTYEQYF. The chain has TRBV25-1 and TRBJ2-7, with D maybe TRBD1 (6 bases). The CDR3 has 14 residues. Trimming removed 7 bases from V and 2 bases from J, with 15 bases in between. Germline V gene sequence: CDR1 MGHDK, CDR2 SYGVNS.

The rearrangement links TRBV7-9 to TRBJ1-2, with D uncertain. CDR1 SEHNR and CDR2 FQNEAQ come from the germline V gene (reference sequence). This CDR3 has 15 residues. V was shortened by 1 base and J by 6 bases, with 15 bases between the two germline ends. The CDR3 reads CASSLDSARTNGYTF. DNA for the CDR3: TGTGCCAGCAGCTTAGACTCGGCCAGAACAAATGGCTACACCTTC.

This clone was seen a few times. The chain couples TRBV5-6 to TRBJ2-1; TRBD1 agrees at 7 bases. This CDR3 region has 13 residues. Germline V gene lookup returns CDR1 SGHDT and CDR2 YYEEEE. J gave up 11 bases and V 4 bases, and 9 bases lay outside the gene matches. CDR3 sequence (DNA): TGTGCCAGCAGCGAGGGGGCTGGACCCAAGCAGTTCTTC. This sequence encodes CASSEGAGPKQFF. Combining the CDR3 with reference TRBV5-6 and TRBJ2-1 gives the whole variable domain DAGVTQSPTHLIKTRGQQVTLRCSPKSGHDTVSWYQQALGQGPQFIFQYYEEEERQRGNFPDRFSGHQFPNYSSELNVNALLLGDSALYLCASSEGAGPKQFFGPGTRLTVL.

The V gene is TRBV7-2, the J gene TRBJ2-7, with D uncertain. Trimming shortened V by 4 bases and J by 9 bases, and 19 bases separated the two germline ends. This CDR3 contains 14 residues. Germline V gene lookup returns CDR1 SGHTA and CDR2 FQGNSA. The chain's CDR3 is CASSSLPDGGVQYF. DNA of the CDR3: TGTGCCAGCAGCTCCCTGCCCGACGGCGGTGTGCAGTACTTC.

This clone turned up a few times. The V and J genes are TRBV2 and TRBJ2-2; the match to TRBD1 covers 9 bases. The CDR3 is made up of 12 amino acids. V lost 8 bases, J lost 5 bases, and 0 bases stayed unmatched. Germline V gene lookup returns CDR1 SNHLY and CDR2 FYNNEI. The CDR3 reads CASGQGTGELFF. The CDR3 coding sequence is TGTGCCAGCGGACAGGGGACCGGGGAGCTGTTTTTT.

This rearrangement joins TRBV18 to TRBJ2-2; no reliable D call. Germline V gene sequence: CDR1 KGHSH, CDR2 LQKENI. The CDR3 runs 13 residues. V gave up 3 bases and J gave up 6 bases, with 8 bases separating them. For the CDR3, the DNA is TGTGCCAGCTCACCTCCGGAACCCGGGGAGCTGTTTTTT. Its translation: CASSPPEPGELFF.

V and J are TRBV11-1 and TRBJ2-5; D may match TRBD1 or TRBD2 (5 bases each). V gave up 7 bases and J gave up 5 bases, with 14 bases separating them. The CDR3 covers 13 residues. Germline V lookup: CDR1 SGHAT, CDR2 FQDESV (reference sequence). The CDR3 spells CASTHWGSETQYF. The DNA of the CDR3 is TGTGCCAGCACCCATTGGGGGTCGGAGACCCAGTACTTC.

The gene calls are TRBV30 and TRBJ2-3; 7 bases map to TRBD2. Germline V gives CDR1 GTSNPN, CDR2 SVGIG (reference sequence). The CDR3 has 16 residues. With V trimmed by 3 bases and J by 8 bases, 17 bases remained unmatched. CDR3 sequence reads: CAWSRGRGLGPGTQYF. DNA for the CDR3: TGTGCCTGGAGCCGTGGGAGGGGACTGGGGCCGGGTACGCAGTATTTT.

The V call is TRBV30, the J call TRBJ2-3; TRBD1 or TRBD2 may be the D gene (6 bases each). Germline values: CDR1 GTSNPN, CDR2 SVGIG (reference sequence). The CDR3 length is 14 residues. Trimming left V 0 bases short and J 5 bases short, with 12 bases between. As DNA, the CDR3 is TGTGCCTGGAGTGTAGGAGGGGGGAGAGATACGCAGTATTTT. This gives the protein CAWSVGGGRDTQYF.

This clone was recorded once. V and J are TRBV7-9 and TRBJ1-4; D may be TRBD1 (6 bases). Trimming stripped 5 bases from V and 10 bases from J, with 20 bases between. Germline assignment: CDR1 SEHNR and CDR2 FQNEAQ (reference sequence). The CDR3 is 15 residues long. The CDR3: CASSPLDSGGGKLFF. The CDR3 DNA reads as TGTGCCAGCAGCCCGCTGGACAGTGGGGGAGGAAAACTGTTTTTT. Combining the CDR3 with reference TRBV7-9 and TRBJ1-4 gives the whole variable domain DTGVSQNPRHKITKRGQNVTFRCDPISEHNRLYWYRQTLGQGPEFLTYFQNEAQLEKSRLLSDRFSAERPKGSFSTLEIQRTEQGDSAMYLCASSPLDSGGGKLFFGSGTQLSVL.

The chain recombines TRBV5-4 with TRBJ1-1; D ambiguous. V lost 4 bases to trimming and J lost 0 bases, with 4 bases between them. Germline CDR1 is SGHNT and CDR2 is YYREEE (reference sequence). This CDR3 has 12 amino acids. The CDR3 reads CASSAVNTEAFF. CDR3 DNA sequence: TGTGCCAGCAGCGCGGTGAACACTGAAGCTTTCTTT.

V and J are TRBV19 and TRBJ2-1, with D perhaps assigned TRBD1 or TRBD2 (5 bases each). The germline CDR1 and CDR2 sequences are LNHDA and SQIVND (reference sequence). Trimming took off 0 bases at V and 4 bases at J, with 10 bases between the two ends. The CDR3 extends over 15 amino acids. CDR3 sequence reads: CASSIEGDTYNEQFF. CDR3 sequence (DNA): TGTGCCAGTAGTATAGAGGGGGATACGTACAATGAGCAGTTCTTC.

V and J are TRBV4-1 and TRBJ2-6; 8 nucleotides align to TRBD1. Trimming removed 0 bases from V and 0 bases from J; junction bases left unmatched: 7. Looked up from germline, CDR1 is MGHRA and CDR2 is YSYEKL. CDR3 length: 19 residues. This CDR3 is CASSQEDRALSSGANVLTF. For the CDR3, the DNA is TGCGCCAGCAGCCAAGAGGACAGGGCCCTGAGCTCTGGGGCCAACGTCCTGACTTTC.

Only a few counts were recorded for this clone. The chain couples TRBV28 to TRBJ2-3; 11 bases are a match to TRBD2. Per the germline V gene, CDR1 is MDHEN and CDR2 is SYDVKM. The CDR3 runs 16 residues. The J segment lost 1 base and the V segment lost 4 bases, leaving 4 bases of the junction unmatched. The CDR3 sequence is CASSSRLAGRTDTQYF. CDR3 DNA: TGTGCCAGCAGTTCTCGACTAGCGGGGCGCACAGATACGCAGTATTTT.

The V and J genes are TRBV6-5 and TRBJ1-2, with a tentative D call TRBD1 (5 bases). The CDR3 spans 15 residues. CDR1 MNHEY and CDR2 SVGAGI come from the germline V gene. Trimming pared 5 bases from V and 8 bases from J, leaving 21 bases between. DNA for the CDR3: TGTGCCAGCAGTCCTGAATTACGGGGCAAAAGGGGCTACACCTTC. This encodes CASSPELRGKRGYTF.

In its sample, this clone was seen a few times. This chain joins TRBV25-1 and TRBJ1-5, with D tentatively TRBD1 (5 bases). CDR1 is MGHDK, CDR2 SYGVNS, per germline. This CDR3 is 14 amino acids long. V was pared by 5 bases and J by 2 bases, with 10 bases between. The CDR3, as DNA: TGTGCCAGCAGTCAACGGGGGGGCAATCAGCCCCAGCATTTT. Its protein is CASSQRGGNQPQHF.

The table lists this clone with a few counts. The rearrangement links TRBV29-1 to TRBJ1-3; 7 bases align to TRBD1. There are 15 residues in the CDR3. Losses at the gene ends were 5 bases for V and 2 bases for J; bases not matched to a gene: 9. Germline V lookup: CDR1 SQVTM, CDR2 ANQGSEA. The CDR3 loop is CSVTTGVIPGNTIYF. The DNA of the CDR3 is TGCAGCGTTACTACAGGGGTTATTCCTGGAAACACCATATATTTT.

The CDR3 DNA follows: TGTGCCAGCAGTTCCCAGGGGGAGAACAATCAGCCCCAGCATTTT. Residues: CASSSQGENNQPQHF. This rearrangement joins TRBV7-9 to TRBJ1-5, with 7 bases lining up with TRBD1. V was pared by 6 bases and J by 3 bases, with 8 bases of the junction left unmatched. Looked up from germline, CDR1 is SEHNR and CDR2 is FQNEAQ (reference sequence). There are 15 residues in the CDR3.

The chain combines TRBV7-2 with TRBJ2-7, with TRBD1 identical over 7 bases. Germline V gene lookup returns CDR1 SGHTA and CDR2 FQGNSA. With V trimmed by 1 base and J by 6 bases, 9 bases remained unmatched. The CDR3 is 15 residues long. The CDR3 sequence: CASSLGGGRSPEQYF. For the CDR3, the DNA is TGTGCCAGCAGCTTAGGAGGGGGCAGGAGTCCCGAGCAGTACTTC.

In this sample, this clone turned up a few times. This chain joins TRBV4-2 and TRBJ1-4; 7 nucleotides line up with TRBD1. J was trimmed by 3 bases and V by 9 bases; bases with no gene match: 10. The germline CDR1 and CDR2 sequences are LGHNA and YNFKEQ. CDR3 length equals 15 residues. CDR3 loop: CASQLKGASNEKLFF. For the CDR3, the DNA is TGTGCCAGTCAATTGAAGGGGGCATCTAATGAAAAACTGTTTTTT.

This clone occurred a few times. This chain joins TRBV30 and TRBJ1-2; weak D call: TRBD1 (5 bases). Germline CDR1 reads GTSNPN; CDR2 reads SVGIG (reference sequence). This CDR3 region has 13 residues. V was trimmed by 3 bases and J by 2 bases, leaving 10 bases between them. The CDR3 here is CAWRGVGNYGYTF. The CDR3 region has the DNA TGTGCCTGGAGAGGGGTCGGCAACTATGGCTACACCTTC.

The rearrangement joins TRBV7-3 to TRBJ1-6; TRBD1 aligns across 8 bases. V lost 8 bases and J lost 8; bases outside the gene matches: 14. Germline CDR1 is SGHTA and CDR2 is FQGTGA. This CDR3 region has 16 residues. CDR3 DNA sequence: TGTGCCAGCCCACCCCCTCGGACAGGGCCTGATTCACCCCTCCACTTT. It is translated as CASPPPRTGPDSPLHF.

This clone turned up a few times. This chain links TRBV5-1 with TRBJ2-5, with 7 bases identical to TRBD1. With 6 bases clipped from V and 5 bases from J, the junction kept 7 bases outside the gene matches. The CDR3 is 13 residues long. CDR1 SGHRS and CDR2 YFSETQ come from the germline V gene. CDR3 nucleotide sequence: TGCGCCAGCACCCTACAACAGGGGGAGACCCAGTACTTC. It yields the protein CASTLQQGETQYF.